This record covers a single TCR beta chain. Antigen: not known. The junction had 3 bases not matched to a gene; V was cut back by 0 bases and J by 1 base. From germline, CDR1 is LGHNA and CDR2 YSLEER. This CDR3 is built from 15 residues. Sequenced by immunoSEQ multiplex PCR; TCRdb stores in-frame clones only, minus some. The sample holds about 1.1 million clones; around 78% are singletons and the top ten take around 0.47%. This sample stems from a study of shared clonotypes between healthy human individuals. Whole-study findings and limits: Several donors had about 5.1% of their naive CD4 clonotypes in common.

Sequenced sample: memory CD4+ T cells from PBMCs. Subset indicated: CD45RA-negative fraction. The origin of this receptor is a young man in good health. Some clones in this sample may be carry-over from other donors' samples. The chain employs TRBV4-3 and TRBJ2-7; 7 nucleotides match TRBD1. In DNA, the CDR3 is TGCGCCAGCAGCCAAGATCGCAGGGGGTCCTACGAGCAGTACTTC. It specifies CASSQDRRGSYEQYF.